The sequence of this TCR beta chain was determined in a study of CD4 T cells in relation to SARS-CoV-2 and coronaviruses. Study-level information: The HLA restriction of the shared crossreactive spike epitopes was mapped.

Deep TCR-beta sequencing used DNA from uncultured naive and memory CD4+ T cells. Data came from immunoSEQ multiplex PCR; TCRdb stores just in-frame clones and leaves some out. The table has about 70,000 clones, around 87% seen once. CD4+ T cells from unexposed donors were obtained before the COVID-19 pandemic (2011-2018). This TCR came from a human donor in good health. The sequencing input was memory CD4+ T cells from PBMCs.

CDR3 DNA: TGTGCCAGTAGTATCCGGACGGTTAGCACAGATACGCAGTATTTT. Protein: CASSIRTVSTDTQYF. The chain joins TRBV19 to TRBJ2-3; D ambiguous. Germline CDR1 LNHDA, CDR2 SQIVND (reference sequence). CDR3 length: 15 amino acids. The V and J ends lost 3 bases and 0 bases respectively, with 10 bases between them. The full variable domain, rest sourced from reference TRBV19 and TRBJ2-3, is DGGITQSPKYLFRKEGQNVTLSCEQNLNHDAMYWYRQDPGQGLRLIYYSQIVNDFQKGDIAEGYSVSREKKESFPLTVTSAQKNPTAFYLCASSIRTVSTDTQYFGPGTRLTVL.